A single sample is the source of the 3 T cell receptor beta chains below, sequenced in a study of T-cell memory formation after mild COVID-19. TCRdb fed the 5' RACE reads into MiXCR, producing one record per CDR3 protein. The profile shows about 200,000 distinct CDR3 sequences, roughly 10% of them singletons. Sequencing was performed on PBMCs or a T cell subset sorted from them (not recorded which). The source is a young man who had mild COVID-19 (a few samples of this study predate the infection). Cell type and time point are not known.

There are a few counts of this clonotype. The rearrangement joins TRBV7-3 to TRBJ1-1, with D uncertain. Per the germline V gene, CDR1 is SGHTA and CDR2 is FQGTGA. This CDR3 spans 13 amino acids. V lost 1 base to trimming and J lost 5 bases, with 8 bases between them. The CDR3 protein is CASSLISGTEAFF. Written as DNA, the CDR3 is TGTGCCAGCAGCTTAATTTCTGGGACTGAAGCTTTCTTT.

V usage is TRBV5-1 and J usage is TRBJ2-7; a weak D match, TRBD1 (5 bases). There are 14 residues in the CDR3. From germline, CDR1 is SGHRS and CDR2 YFSETQ. Trimming took 0 bases from V and 2 from J, leaving 9 bases between them. CDR3 in DNA: TGCGCCAGCAGCTTGGATGGGGCCGCCTACGAGCAGTACTTC. Translation: CASSLDGAAYEQYF.

About this clonotype itself: Compared with germline, one end of the junction differs, possibly owing to a read error. The chain employs TRBV9 and TRBJ2-5, with 7 nucleotides matching TRBD1. The CDR3 has 16 amino acids. CDR1 is SGDLS, CDR2 YYNGEE, per germline. CDR3 sequence (DNA): TGTGGCAGCAGCGTAGCGACGGACAGGTACCAAGAGACCCAGTACTTC. Encoded protein: CGSSVATDRYQETQYF.